This TCR beta chain appears in the sequencing data of a study of T cell changes during pregnancy in multiple sclerosis. The CDR3 consists of 15 residues. Trimming removed 0 bases from V and 0 bases from J; junction bases left unmatched: 3. The germline V gene encodes CDR1 SGHRS and CDR2 YFSETQ. This table comes from immunoSEQ multiplex PCR, and its TCRdb copy is limited to in-frame clones, with some not included. The repertoire includes about 38,000 clones, 75% to 95% of them detected once, and roughly 0.37% sits in the top ten. This clone was seen a single time. This sample comprised CD4+ T cells from peripheral blood mononuclear cells, obtained in the third trimester of pregnancy. The chain employs TRBV5-1 and TRBJ2-7; 7 bases line up with TRBD1. This sequence originates from a female donor in good health, enrolled as a control in a pregnancy study. DNA for the CDR3: TGCGCCAGCAGCTTGGCGGCAGGGGGCTCCTACGAGCAGTACTTC. Encoded protein: CASSLAAGGSYEQYF.